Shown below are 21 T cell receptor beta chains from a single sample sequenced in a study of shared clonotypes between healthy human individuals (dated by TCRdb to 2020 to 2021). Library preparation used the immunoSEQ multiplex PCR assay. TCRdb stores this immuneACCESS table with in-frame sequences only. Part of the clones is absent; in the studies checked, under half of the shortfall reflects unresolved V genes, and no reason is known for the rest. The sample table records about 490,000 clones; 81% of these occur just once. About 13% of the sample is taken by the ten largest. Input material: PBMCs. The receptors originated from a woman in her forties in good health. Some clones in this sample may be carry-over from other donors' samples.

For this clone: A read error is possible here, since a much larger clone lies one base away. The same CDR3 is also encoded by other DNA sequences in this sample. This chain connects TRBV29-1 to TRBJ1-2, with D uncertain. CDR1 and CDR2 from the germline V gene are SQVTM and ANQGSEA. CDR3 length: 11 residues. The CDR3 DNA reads TGCAGCGAGTACTCAAACTACGGCTACACCTTC. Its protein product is CSEYSNYGYTF.

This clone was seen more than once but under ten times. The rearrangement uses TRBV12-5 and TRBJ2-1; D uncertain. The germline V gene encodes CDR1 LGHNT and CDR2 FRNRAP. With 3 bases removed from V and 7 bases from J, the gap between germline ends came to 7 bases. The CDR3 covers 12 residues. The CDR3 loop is CASGFALNEQFF. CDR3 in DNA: TGTGCTAGTGGTTTTGCCCTTAATGAGCAGTTCTTC.

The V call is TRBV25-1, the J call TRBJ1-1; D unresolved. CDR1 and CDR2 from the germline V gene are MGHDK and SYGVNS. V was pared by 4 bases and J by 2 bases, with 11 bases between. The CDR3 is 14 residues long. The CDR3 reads CASSARTPNTEAFF. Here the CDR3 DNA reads TGTGCCAGCAGTGCCAGGACTCCTAACACTGAAGCTTTCTTT.

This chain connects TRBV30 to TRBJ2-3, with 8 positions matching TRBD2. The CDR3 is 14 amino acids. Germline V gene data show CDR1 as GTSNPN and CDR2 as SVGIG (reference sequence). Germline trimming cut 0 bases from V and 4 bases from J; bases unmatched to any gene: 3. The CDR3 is CAWSVGSGADTQYF. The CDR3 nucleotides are TGTGCCTGGAGTGTGGGTAGCGGGGCAGATACGCAGTATTTT.

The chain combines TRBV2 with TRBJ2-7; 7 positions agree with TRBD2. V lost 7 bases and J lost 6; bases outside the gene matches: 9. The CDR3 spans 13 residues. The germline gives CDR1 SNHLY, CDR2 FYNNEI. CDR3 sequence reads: CASKGTTAGEQYF. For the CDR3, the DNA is TGTGCCAGCAAGGGGACTACCGCGGGCGAGCAGTACTTC.

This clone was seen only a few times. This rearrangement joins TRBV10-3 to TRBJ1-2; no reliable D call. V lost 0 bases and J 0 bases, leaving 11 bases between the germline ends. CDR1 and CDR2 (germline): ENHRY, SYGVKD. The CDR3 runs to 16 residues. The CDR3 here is CAISESGGPANYGYTF. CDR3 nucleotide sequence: TGTGCCATCAGTGAGTCAGGAGGCCCTGCTAACTATGGCTACACCTTC.

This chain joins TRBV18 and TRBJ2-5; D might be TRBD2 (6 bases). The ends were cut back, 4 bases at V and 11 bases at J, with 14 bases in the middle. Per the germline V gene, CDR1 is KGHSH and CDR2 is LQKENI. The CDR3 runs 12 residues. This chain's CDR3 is CASSLQGGEQYF. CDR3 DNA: TGTGCCAGCTCACTGCAGGGAGGAGAACAGTACTTC.

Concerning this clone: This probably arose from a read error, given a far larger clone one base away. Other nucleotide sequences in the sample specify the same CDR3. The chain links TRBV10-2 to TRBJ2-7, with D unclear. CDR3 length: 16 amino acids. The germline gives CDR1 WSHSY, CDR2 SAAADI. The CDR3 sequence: CASSESGRETTYEQYF. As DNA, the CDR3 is TGCGCAAGCAGTGAGTCAGGCAGAGAAACAACCTACGAGCAGTACTTC.

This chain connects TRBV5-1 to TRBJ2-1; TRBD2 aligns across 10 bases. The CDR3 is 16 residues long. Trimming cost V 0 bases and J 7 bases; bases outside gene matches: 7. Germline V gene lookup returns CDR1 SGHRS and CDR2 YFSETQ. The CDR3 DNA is TGCGCCAGCAGCTTGGGAGTAGCGGGGGGAAAGAATGAGCAGTTCTTC. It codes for CASSLGVAGGKNEQFF.

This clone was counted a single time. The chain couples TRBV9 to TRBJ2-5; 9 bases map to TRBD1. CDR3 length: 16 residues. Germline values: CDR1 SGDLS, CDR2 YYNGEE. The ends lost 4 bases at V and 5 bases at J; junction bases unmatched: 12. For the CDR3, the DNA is TGTGCCAGCAGCTCACCCGGGACAGGGAATTGGGAGACCCAGTACTTC. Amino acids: CASSSPGTGNWETQYF.

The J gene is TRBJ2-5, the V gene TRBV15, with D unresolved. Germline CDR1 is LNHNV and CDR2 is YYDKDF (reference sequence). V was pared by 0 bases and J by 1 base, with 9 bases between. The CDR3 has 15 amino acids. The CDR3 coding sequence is TGTGCCACCAGCAGAGATCGGGCAGCCCAAGAGACCCAGTACTTC. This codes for CATSRDRAAQETQYF.

The CDR3 DNA sequence: TGTGCCAGCAGCAAAGAGGGCCTGGACAGGGGGAGCTACGAGCAGTACTTC. It encodes CASSKEGLDRGSYEQYF. The chain employs TRBV21-1 and TRBJ2-7; the table's TRBD1 call for D was not verified on the DNA. TRBV21-1 represents a pseudogene. The CDR3 consists of 17 residues.

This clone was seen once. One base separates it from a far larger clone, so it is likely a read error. This CDR3 reads CASSLSGRFSYEQYF. CDR3 DNA: TGTGCCAGCAGCTTATCTGGGAGATTCTCCTACGAGCAGTACTTC. This chain joins TRBV7-9 and TRBJ2-7; perhaps TRBD2 as D (5 bases). The CDR3 is 15 amino acids. With 2 bases removed from V and 0 bases from J, the gap between germline ends came to 11 bases. Germline values: CDR1 SEHNR, CDR2 FQNEAQ (reference sequence).

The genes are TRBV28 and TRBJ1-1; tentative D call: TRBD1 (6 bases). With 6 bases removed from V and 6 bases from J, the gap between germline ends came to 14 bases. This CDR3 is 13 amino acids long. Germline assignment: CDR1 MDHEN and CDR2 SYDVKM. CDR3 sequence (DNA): TGTGCCAGCAGATCTACAGGGTTCTCTGAAGCTTTCTTT. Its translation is CASRSTGFSEAFF.

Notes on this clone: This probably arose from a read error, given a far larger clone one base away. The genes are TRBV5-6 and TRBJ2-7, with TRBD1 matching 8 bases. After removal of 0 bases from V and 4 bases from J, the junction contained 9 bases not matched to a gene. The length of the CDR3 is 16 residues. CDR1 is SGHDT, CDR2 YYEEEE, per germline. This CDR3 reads CASSLAGQGFVYEQYF. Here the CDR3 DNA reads TGTGCCAGCAGCTTGGCTGGACAGGGTTTTGTATACGAGCAGTACTTC.

The CDR3 DNA reads TGTGCCAGCAGCTCAGGGGCCAACACTGAAGCTTTCTTT. Amino acids: CASSSGANTEAFF. This chain joins TRBV7-3 and TRBJ1-1, with D tentatively TRBD1 (6 bases). Trimming took off 4 bases at V and 2 bases at J, with 8 bases between the two ends. The CDR3 loop spans 13 amino acids. Germline V gene data show CDR1 as SGHTA and CDR2 as FQGTGA.

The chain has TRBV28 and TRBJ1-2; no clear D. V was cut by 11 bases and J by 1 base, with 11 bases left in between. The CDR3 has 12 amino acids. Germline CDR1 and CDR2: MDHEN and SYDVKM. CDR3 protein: CALGGLNYGYTF. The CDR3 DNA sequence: TGTGCCCTGGGTGGGCTTAACTATGGCTACACCTTC.

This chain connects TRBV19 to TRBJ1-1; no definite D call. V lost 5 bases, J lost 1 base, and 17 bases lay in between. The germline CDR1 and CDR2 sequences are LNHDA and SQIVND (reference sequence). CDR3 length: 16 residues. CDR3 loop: CASSPLGREGNTEAFF. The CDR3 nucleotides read TGTGCCAGTAGTCCTCTGGGCCGCGAGGGGAACACTGAAGCTTTCTTT.

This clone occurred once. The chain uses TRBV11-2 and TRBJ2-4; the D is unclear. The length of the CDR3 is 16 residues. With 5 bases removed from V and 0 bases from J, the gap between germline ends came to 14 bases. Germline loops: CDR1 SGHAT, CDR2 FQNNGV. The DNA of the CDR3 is TGTGCCAGCAGCCCTCGGTCAGCTCTAGCCAAAAACATTCAGTACTTC. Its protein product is CASSPRSALAKNIQYF.

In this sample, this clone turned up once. CDR3 nucleotide sequence: TGTGCCAGCAGCTCAAGCGGGAGAATAGATACGCAGTATTTT. Translation: CASSSSGRIDTQYF. The chain uses TRBV11-2 and TRBJ2-3, with 8 bases identical to TRBD2. The CDR3 is made up of 14 amino acids. After removal of 4 bases from V and 5 bases from J, the junction contained 5 bases not matched to a gene. The germline V gene has CDR1 SGHAT and CDR2 FQNNGV.

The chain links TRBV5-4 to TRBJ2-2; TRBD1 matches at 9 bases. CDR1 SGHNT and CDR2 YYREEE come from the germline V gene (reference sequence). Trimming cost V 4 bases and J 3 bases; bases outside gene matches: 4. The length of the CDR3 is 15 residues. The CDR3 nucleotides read TGTGCCAGCAGCAGGACAGGGGTGGACACCGGGGAGCTGTTTTTT. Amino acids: CASSRTGVDTGELFF.